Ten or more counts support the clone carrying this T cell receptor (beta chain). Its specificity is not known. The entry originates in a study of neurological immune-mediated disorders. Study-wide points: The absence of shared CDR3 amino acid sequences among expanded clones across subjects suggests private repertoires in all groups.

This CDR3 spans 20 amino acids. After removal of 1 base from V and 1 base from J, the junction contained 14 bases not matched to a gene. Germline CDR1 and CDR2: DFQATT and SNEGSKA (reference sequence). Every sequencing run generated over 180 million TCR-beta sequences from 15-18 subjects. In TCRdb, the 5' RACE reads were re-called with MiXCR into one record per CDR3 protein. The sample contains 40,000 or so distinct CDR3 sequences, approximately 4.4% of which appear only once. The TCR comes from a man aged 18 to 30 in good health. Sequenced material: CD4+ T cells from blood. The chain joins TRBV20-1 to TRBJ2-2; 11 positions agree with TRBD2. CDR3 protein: CSARGPSGGPRGGNTGELFF. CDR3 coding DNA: TGCAGTGCTAGAGGGCCTAGCGGGGGGCCTAGAGGCGGGAACACCGGGGAGCTGTTTTTT.